These 11 T cell receptor beta chains share one sample of origin, sequenced in a study of T cells after yellow fever vaccination. Using its own MiXCR run on the 5' RACE reads, TCRdb lists one record per CDR3 protein. The table includes 500,000 to 650,000 distinct CDR3 sequences, over 9% detected once. The sample in question was PBMCs, obtained on the day of the yellow fever booster vaccination. Receptors originate from a man younger than 40 who received the YFV17D yellow fever vaccine.

The J gene is TRBJ1-1, the V gene TRBV20-1, with D tentatively TRBD1 (6 bases). Germline V gives CDR1 DFQATT, CDR2 SNEGSKA (reference sequence). The CDR3 sequence is 15 residues long. V was trimmed by 2 bases and J by 4 bases, leaving 17 bases between them. Written as DNA, the CDR3 is TGCAGTGCTAGACCGGGGGCGGAAGACCTCACTGAAGCTTTCTTT. It encodes CSARPGAEDLTEAFF.

This clonotype was detected only a few times. The genes are TRBV20-1 and TRBJ2-7, with D unclear. CDR1 DFQATT and CDR2 SNEGSKA come from the germline V gene (reference sequence). This CDR3 spans 12 amino acids. V was pared by 5 bases and J by 4 bases, with 12 bases between. The CDR3 DNA is TGCAGTGCTCATGACCCCAAATACGAGCAGTACTTC. This codes for CSAHDPKYEQYF.

The J gene is TRBJ2-1, the V gene TRBV7-2; weak D call: TRBD2 (5 bases). Germline V lookup: CDR1 SGHTA, CDR2 FQGNSA. V was pared by 5 bases and J by 12 bases, with 14 bases between. The CDR3 runs to 12 residues. CDR3 sequence (DNA): TGTGCCAGCAGCCCCGGGCTGGCGGGGCAGTTCTTC. This gives the protein CASSPGLAGQFF.

This clonotype was seen a few times. V and J are TRBV3-1 and TRBJ2-2; possibly TRBD1 or TRBD2 for D (5 bases each). Germline V gene data show CDR1 as LGHDT and CDR2 as YNNKEL (reference sequence). V shed 1 base and J shed 6 bases, with 6 bases lying between them. The CDR3 totals 13 residues. CDR3 in DNA: TGTGCCAGCAGCCAAGTGGGGGCCGGGGAGCTGTTTTTT. Protein product: CASSQVGAGELFF.

The chain uses TRBV18 and TRBJ2-3; D is perhaps TRBD1 or TRBD2 (5 bases each). The V and J ends lost 4 bases and 5 bases respectively, with 13 bases between them. The CDR3 totals 14 residues. Germline values: CDR1 KGHSH, CDR2 LQKENI. The CDR3 coding sequence is TGTGCCAGCTCACTCAGGGAGATAAAAGATACGCAGTATTTT. This sequence encodes CASSLREIKDTQYF. Variable domain in full (rest from reference TRBV18 and TRBJ2-3): NAGVMQNPRHLVRRRGQEARLRCSPMKGHSHVYWYRQLPEEGLKFMVYLQKENIIDESGMPKERFSAEFPKEGPSILRIQQVVRGDSAAYFCASSLREIKDTQYFGPGTRLTVL.

Only a few counts were recorded for this clonotype. This rearrangement joins TRBV7-2 to TRBJ2-1; D is ambiguous. Trimming stripped 5 bases from V and 0 bases from J, with 17 bases between. CDR1 and CDR2 (germline): SGHTA, FQGNSA. The length of the CDR3 is 17 residues. CDR3 in amino acids: CASSLFGPSSSYNEQFF. In nucleotides, the CDR3 is TGTGCCAGCAGCCTCTTCGGACCGTCATCCTCCTACAATGAGCAGTTCTTC.

This chain links TRBV5-1 with TRBJ2-2; tentative D call: TRBD2 (6 bases). Germline lookup yields CDR1 SGHRS and CDR2 YFSETQ. The V end was cut by 3 bases, the J end by 5 bases, with 11 bases between. There are 14 residues in the CDR3. DNA of the CDR3: TGCGCCAGCAGCTCGGGAGAGAGAACCGGGGAGCTGTTTTTT. It yields the protein CASSSGERTGELFF. Supplemented by reference TRBV5-1 and TRBJ2-2, the full variable domain reads KAGVTQTPRYLIKTRGQQVTLSCSPISGHRSVSWYQQTPGQGLQFLFEYFSETQRNKGNFPGRFSGRQFSNSRSEMNVSTLELGDSALYLCASSSGERTGELFFGEGSRLTVL.

This clonotype was counted a few times. The J gene is TRBJ2-1, the V gene TRBV29-1; D may match TRBD1 or TRBD2 (5 bases each). From germline, CDR1 is SQVTM and CDR2 ANQGSEA. The CDR3 has 12 residues. Trimming took off 5 bases at V and 11 bases at J, with 16 bases between the two ends. The CDR3 loop reads CSVLRDVGKQFF. The CDR3 DNA reads TGCAGCGTTCTCCGGGACGTCGGTAAGCAGTTCTTC.

The chain joins TRBV18 to TRBJ2-7, with D possibly matching TRBD2 (6 bases). The V gene's germline CDR1 is KGHSH and CDR2 LQKENI. The CDR3 totals 14 residues. V was shortened by 3 bases and J by 4 bases, with 13 bases between the two germline ends. The CDR3 loop is CASSPGSRRYEQYF. The DNA of the CDR3 is TGTGCCAGCTCACCCGGGAGTAGGAGGTACGAGCAGTACTTC.

The J gene is TRBJ2-1, the V gene TRBV6-1, with 7 bases that match TRBD2. From germline, CDR1 is MNHNS and CDR2 SASEGT. This CDR3 is 15 amino acids long. The trim removed 5 bases at V and 7 bases at J, leaving 11 bases unmatched. CDR3 sequence reads: CASSLGVGAGNEQFF. The DNA of the CDR3 is TGTGCCAGCAGTCTCGGGGTGGGAGCGGGGAATGAGCAGTTCTTC.

Only a few counts were recorded for this clonotype. The V and J genes are TRBV5-1 and TRBJ2-1; D ambiguous. V lost 2 bases and J 4 bases, leaving 16 bases between the germline ends. The CDR3 consists of 16 residues. CDR1 SGHRS and CDR2 YFSETQ come from the germline V gene. CDR3 protein: CASSLVGPPAYNEQFF. The CDR3, as DNA: TGCGCCAGCAGCTTAGTCGGCCCGCCCGCGTACAATGAGCAGTTCTTC.